This TCR beta chain was recovered during a study of cytomegalovirus exposure and HLA in healthy donors. Study details: Genotyping showed 81% of hundreds of donors falling in the Caucasian-associated ancestry cluster. Whole-study findings and limits: Earlier results showed most TCR beta V segments being productive about 87% or about 30% of the time. Fewer N-insertions (relative to the roughly 630-donor mean) were reportedly seen in an Asian-associated ancestry cluster in a later analysis. TCR beta chains associated with HLA were, in a later analysis, more clonally expanded than equally common others.

This clone was seen a few times. What it recognizes is unknown. The PCR had 60 Vbeta and 13 Jbeta primers. Using immunoSEQ multiplex PCR, the repertoire was profiled, and TCRdb retains in-frame clones only, with some absent. Among under 250,000 clones, about three quarters were seen once, and the ten largest hold approximately 0.47%. Trimming stripped 4 bases from V and 4 bases from J, with 17 bases between. Germline assignment: CDR1 SGHRS and CDR2 YFSETQ. The CDR3 extends over 15 amino acids. Sample: PBMCs. The sequence was obtained from a boy aged 10-17 years in good health and CMV-seronegative. This chain joins TRBV5-1 and TRBJ1-1; a possible D gene is TRBD1 (5 bases). In DNA, the CDR3 is TGCGCCAGCAGCATGGGGCAGGCCGCGGGCACTGAAGCTTTCTTT. Translating it yields CASSMGQAAGTEAFF.